The 28 T cell receptor beta chains listed next were all sequenced from one sample in a study of shared clonotypes between healthy human individuals. CD45RO-negative cells were positively selected for CCR7, leaving out terminally differentiated effector memory CD45RA+ cells. Libraries were prepared by immunoSEQ multiplex PCR; TCRdb keeps only in-frame clonotypes and omits some of them. The repertoire consists of approximately 2,000,000 clones, with roughly 95% occurring once and the leading ten covering approximately 1.6%. The sequenced sample was naive CD8+ T cells from PBMCs. The source is a man in his late teens or twenties in good health. Some clones in this sample may be carry-over from other donors' samples.

CDR3 nucleotides: TGTGCCAGCATGGGGGGCTCCTACAATGAGCAGTTCTTC. Encoded protein: CASMGGSYNEQFF. This sequence joins TRBV7-6 and TRBJ2-1; a possible D gene is TRBD2 (6 bases). V was trimmed by 7 bases and J by 0 bases, leaving 7 bases between them. The CDR3 has 13 amino acids. The germline gives CDR1 SGHVS, CDR2 FNYEAQ.

V and J are TRBV28 and TRBJ1-3, with D hard to call. The germline gives CDR1 MDHEN, CDR2 SYDVKM. The V gene lost 2 bases and the J gene lost 4 bases, with 12 bases spanning the gap. The CDR3 length is 15 residues. The CDR3 coding sequence is TGTGCCAGCAGTTTAGCCCGGGAAATCGGAAACACCATATATTTT. Translation gives CASSLAREIGNTIYF.

The J gene is TRBJ1-5, the V gene TRBV6-1; D possibly corresponds to TRBD1 (5 bases). The CDR3 runs 13 residues. Trimming cost V 1 base and J 11 bases, with 12 bases left between them. Germline-derived CDR1 and CDR2 are MNHNS and SASEGT. CDR3 nucleotides: TGTGCCAGCAGTGAAGGTAACGCGGGGGCCCAGCATTTT. Residues: CASSEGNAGAQHF.

This sequence joins TRBV7-9 and TRBJ2-7; 8 bases are a match to TRBD2. The germline V gene has CDR1 SEHNR and CDR2 FQNEAQ (reference sequence). Trimming took 0 bases from V and 5 from J; bases not matched to a gene: 6. CDR3 length equals 15 residues. CDR3 bases: TGTGCCAGCAGCTTAGCAGCGGGAGTTTTCCACGAGCAGTACTTC. The encoded protein is CASSLAAGVFHEQYF.

The V gene is TRBV7-6, the J gene TRBJ2-5, with 9 bases lining up with TRBD1. The DNA matches TRBJ2-7 better at its end, which makes the J call doubtful. The CDR3 has 15 amino acids. Looked up from germline, CDR1 is SGHVS and CDR2 is FNYEAQ. CDR3 amino acids: CASSTGTGNWYEQYF. Here the CDR3 DNA reads TGTGCCAGCAGCACCGGGACAGGGAATTGGTACGAGCAGTACTTC.

This clone was found a few times. The same CDR3 arises from other DNA sequences in this sample as well. The J gene is TRBJ1-1, the V gene TRBV30; no clear D gene. This CDR3 contains 13 residues. The V end was cut by 0 bases, the J end by 2 bases, with 7 bases between. Per germline, CDR1 GTSNPN and CDR2 SVGIG (reference sequence). CDR3 sequence reads: CAWSVGRNTEAFF. CDR3 sequence (DNA): TGTGCCTGGAGTGTGGGTAGAAACACTGAAGCTTTCTTT.

This clone showed up just a few times. The CDR3 bases are TGTGCCAGCAGCCCAGCGGCCCCCCAGCCCCAGCATTTT. Translated, it gives CASSPAAPQPQHF. J is TRBJ1-5 and V is TRBV7-8, with D uncertain. The CDR3 spans 13 residues. Trimming pared 5 bases from V and 7 bases from J, leaving 12 bases between. CDR1 and CDR2 (germline): SGHVS, FQNEAQ. Full variable domain (remainder filled in from reference TRBV7-8 and TRBJ1-5): GAGVSQSPRYKVAKRGQDVALRCDPISGHVSLFWYQQALGQGPEFLTYFQNEAQLDKSGLPSDRFFAERPEGSVSTLKIQRTQQEDSAVYLCASSPAAPQPQHFGDGTRLSIL.

The chain is built from TRBV2 and TRBJ1-1; the D is unclear. Per the germline V gene, CDR1 is SNHLY and CDR2 is FYNNEI. The V end was cut by 5 bases, the J end by 1 base, with 11 bases between. The CDR3 covers 14 residues. The CDR3 DNA is TGTGCCAGCAGTTCCCAATTTTGGAACACTGAAGCTTTCTTT. It specifies CASSSQFWNTEAFF.

The gene calls are TRBV2 and TRBJ2-1, with 9 positions matching TRBD1. Germline loops: CDR1 SNHLY, CDR2 FYNNEI. Trimming removed 6 bases from V and 6 bases from J; junction bases left unmatched: 12. This CDR3 is 16 amino acids long. Here the CDR3 DNA reads TGTGCCAGCAGCGTAACCGGGACAGGGCGGGCCAATGAGCAGTTCTTC. Protein: CASSVTGTGRANEQFF. Complete variable domain (other parts from reference TRBV2 and TRBJ2-1): EPEVTQTPSHQVTQMGQEVILRCVPISNHLYFYWYRQILGQKVEFLVSFYNNEISEKSEIFDDQFSVERPDGSNFTLKIRSTKLEDSAMYFCASSVTGTGRANEQFFGPGTRLTVL.

This clone has only a few counts. The chain recombines TRBV29-1 with TRBJ1-1; the D is unclear. The CDR3 totals 11 residues. Germline CDR1 SQVTM, CDR2 ANQGSEA. The V gene lost 6 bases and the J gene lost 6 bases, with 11 bases spanning the gap. CDR3 protein: CSVSERPEAFF. The CDR3 bases are TGCAGCGTATCAGAACGCCCTGAAGCTTTCTTT.

As for this clone: Different DNA sequences within this sample yield the same CDR3. The chain joins TRBV6-5 to TRBJ2-7, with 8 bases lining up with TRBD1. Germline CDR1 and CDR2: MNHEY and SVGAGI. Trimming at V came to 2 bases and at J to 2 bases, leaving 2 bases not matched to a gene. The CDR3 sequence is 14 residues long. CDR3 in DNA: TGTGCCAGCAGTTACGGACAGGGCACCTACGAGCAGTACTTC. Amino acids: CASSYGQGTYEQYF.

The V gene is TRBV4-2, the J gene TRBJ2-1; the D is unclear. The germline V and J ends were trimmed by 1 base and 7 bases, with 14 bases remaining between them. The CDR3 runs 15 residues. CDR1 is LGHNA, CDR2 YNFKEQ, per germline. The CDR3 here is CASSQVLGWWNEQFF. CDR3 sequence (DNA): TGTGCCAGCAGCCAAGTCTTGGGTTGGTGGAATGAGCAGTTCTTC.

This sequence joins TRBV10-3 and TRBJ1-1; D is undetermined. CDR3 length equals 13 residues. Trimming shortened V by 6 bases and J by 4 bases, and 12 bases separated the two germline ends. CDR1 and CDR2 from the germline V gene are ENHRY and SYGVKD. CDR3 nucleotides: TGTGCCATCAGGCCCGACCCTACCACTGAAGCTTTCTTT. Encoded protein: CAIRPDPTTEAFF.

This clone was observed a few times. The same CDR3 can be traced to other DNA sequences in this sample. V and J are TRBV7-9 and TRBJ1-5, with a possible D match to TRBD1 (5 bases). CDR1 is SEHNR, CDR2 FQNEAQ, per germline (reference sequence). With 1 base removed from V and 2 bases from J, the gap between germline ends came to 6 bases. This CDR3 has 14 amino acids. The CDR3: CASSLGRGNQPQHF. In DNA, the CDR3 is TGTGCCAGCAGCTTAGGCAGGGGCAATCAGCCCCAGCATTTT. The complete variable domain, with remaining parts taken from reference TRBV7-9 and TRBJ1-5, reads DTGVSQNPRHKITKRGQNVTFRCDPISEHNRLYWYRQTLGQGPEFLTYFQNEAQLEKSRLLSDRFSAERPKGSFSTLEIQRTEQGDSAMYLCASSLGRGNQPQHFGDGTRLSIL.

CDR3: CASSLGQGWETQYF. The DNA of the CDR3 is TGCGCCAGCAGCTTAGGACAGGGGTGGGAGACCCAGTACTTC. The chain combines TRBV5-1 with TRBJ2-5, with 9 bases lining up with TRBD1. Trimming cost V 2 bases and J 5 bases; bases outside gene matches: 4. The CDR3 sequence is 14 residues long. From germline, CDR1 is SGHRS and CDR2 YFSETQ.

This chain connects TRBV10-2 to TRBJ2-1; the D is unclear. The CDR3 totals 16 residues. Trimming removed 3 bases from V and 0 bases from J, with 12 bases in between. In germline, CDR1 is WSHSY, CDR2 SAAADI. This CDR3 is CASSDRRSSSYNEQFF. As DNA, the CDR3 is TGCGCCAGCAGTGATAGGCGGTCTAGCTCCTACAATGAGCAGTTCTTC.

The rearrangement joins TRBV27 to TRBJ2-4; 8 bases align to TRBD1. The CDR3 is 15 amino acids. The ends lost 6 bases at V and 7 bases at J; junction bases unmatched: 11. Germline V lookup: CDR1 MNHEY, CDR2 SMNVEV (reference sequence). The CDR3 DNA reads TGTGCCAGCAGCTGGGACAGGCTCGGGCGGAACATTCAGTACTTC. Protein product: CASSWDRLGRNIQYF.

The chain joins TRBV5-1 to TRBJ2-3, with 13 bases lining up with TRBD2. Germline V gene lookup returns CDR1 SGHRS and CDR2 YFSETQ. This CDR3 region has 16 residues. The V segment lost 4 bases and the J segment 2 bases; nucleotides outside the gene matches: 4. CDR3 sequence: CASSMGLAGITDTQYF. The CDR3, as DNA: TGCGCCAGCAGCATGGGACTAGCGGGGATCACAGATACGCAGTATTTT.

CDR3 in amino acids: CASSYRGGEQYF. CDR3 coding DNA: TGTGCCAGCAGCTACAGGGGTGGCGAGCAGTACTTC. The rearrangement uses TRBV2 and TRBJ2-7; TRBD1 matches at 7 bases. Germline CDR1 reads SNHLY; CDR2 reads FYNNEI. The length of the CDR3 is 12 residues. V was clipped by 6 bases and J by 6 bases; unmatched bases: 5.

A few counts support this clone. The CDR3 loop reads CASSQAGGAFF. In nucleotides, the CDR3 is TGCGCCAGCAGCCAAGCAGGGGGAGCTTTCTTT. This chain links TRBV4-1 with TRBJ1-1, with 7 bases lining up with TRBD1. The V gene's germline CDR1 is MGHRA and CDR2 YSYEKL. This CDR3 contains 11 residues. Trimming cost V 1 base and J 10 bases; bases outside gene matches: 0.

This clone has more than one count but fewer than ten. CDR3 DNA sequence: TGTGCCAGCAGCGTGACTAGCGGGAGATCAATCGGCAATGAGCAGTTCTTC. It is translated as CASSVTSGRSIGNEQFF. The chain uses TRBV9 and TRBJ2-1; 12 nucleotides agree with TRBD2. The CDR3 loop spans 17 amino acids. J lost 6 bases, V lost 2 bases, and 9 bases had no gene match. CDR1 SGDLS and CDR2 YYNGEE come from the germline V gene.

J is TRBJ2-1 and V is TRBV7-3; no definite D call. From germline, CDR1 is SGHTA and CDR2 FQGTGA. The V and J ends lost 2 bases and 5 bases respectively, with 7 bases between them. The CDR3 has 13 amino acids. CDR3 sequence reads: CASSLGHNNEQFF. Written as DNA, the CDR3 is TGTGCCAGCAGCTTAGGTCACAACAATGAGCAGTTCTTC.

The chain carries TRBV5-6 and TRBJ2-1; the D is unclear. The CDR3 is 13 amino acids. In germline, CDR1 is SGHDT, CDR2 YYEEEE. Trimming left V 1 base short and J 5 bases short, with 7 bases between. The CDR3 DNA follows: TGTGCCAGCAGCTTGCTGAATGACAATGAGCAGTTCTTC. Its translation: CASSLLNDNEQFF.

The V call is TRBV5-6, the J call TRBJ1-2; D gene ambiguous. Trimming took 1 base from V and 5 from J, leaving 18 bases between them. This CDR3 is 16 amino acids long. From germline, CDR1 is SGHDT and CDR2 YYEEEE. CDR3 DNA sequence: TGTGCCAGCAGCTTGCTAGCCGAGGTAGGGAGGTATGGCTACACCTTC. This translates into CASSLLAEVGRYGYTF.

This clone came up once. This sequence joins TRBV6-5 and TRBJ2-1, with 10 positions matching TRBD2. The junction had 8 bases not matched to a gene; V was cut back by 2 bases and J by 7 bases. Germline V gene lookup returns CDR1 MNHEY and CDR2 SVGAGI. The CDR3 is 16 residues long. The CDR3 sequence: CASSYQEREGGNEQFF. In nucleotides, the CDR3 is TGTGCCAGCAGTTACCAGGAGCGGGAGGGTGGGAATGAGCAGTTCTTC.

The chain combines TRBV4-3 with TRBJ1-2, with D possibly matching TRBD1 (5 bases). The V gene lost 4 bases and the J gene lost 1 base, with 10 bases spanning the gap. Germline V lookup: CDR1 LGHNA, CDR2 YSLEER. The CDR3 extends over 14 amino acids. Here the CDR3 reads CASSPRVFNYGYTF. The CDR3 nucleotides read TGCGCCAGCAGCCCCAGGGTTTTTAACTATGGCTACACCTTC.

The chain carries TRBV28 and TRBJ1-2, with TRBD1 matching over 9 bases. V was clipped by 5 bases and J by 7 bases; unmatched bases: 11. The CDR3 runs 15 residues. CDR1 is MDHEN, CDR2 SYDVKM, per germline. The CDR3 DNA reads TGTGCCAGCAGTGAAACCGGGACAGGGAAGGGTGGCTACACCTTC. Amino acid sequence: CASSETGTGKGGYTF.

The chain couples TRBV27 to TRBJ2-2; 7 bases match TRBD2. With 3 bases clipped from V and 4 bases from J, the junction kept 2 bases outside the gene matches. Germline CDR1 MNHEY, CDR2 SMNVEV (reference sequence). The CDR3 has 14 residues. The CDR3 nucleotides are TGTGCCAGCAGTTTGGGAGGGTTCACCGGGGAGCTGTTTTTT. Translation: CASSLGGFTGELFF.